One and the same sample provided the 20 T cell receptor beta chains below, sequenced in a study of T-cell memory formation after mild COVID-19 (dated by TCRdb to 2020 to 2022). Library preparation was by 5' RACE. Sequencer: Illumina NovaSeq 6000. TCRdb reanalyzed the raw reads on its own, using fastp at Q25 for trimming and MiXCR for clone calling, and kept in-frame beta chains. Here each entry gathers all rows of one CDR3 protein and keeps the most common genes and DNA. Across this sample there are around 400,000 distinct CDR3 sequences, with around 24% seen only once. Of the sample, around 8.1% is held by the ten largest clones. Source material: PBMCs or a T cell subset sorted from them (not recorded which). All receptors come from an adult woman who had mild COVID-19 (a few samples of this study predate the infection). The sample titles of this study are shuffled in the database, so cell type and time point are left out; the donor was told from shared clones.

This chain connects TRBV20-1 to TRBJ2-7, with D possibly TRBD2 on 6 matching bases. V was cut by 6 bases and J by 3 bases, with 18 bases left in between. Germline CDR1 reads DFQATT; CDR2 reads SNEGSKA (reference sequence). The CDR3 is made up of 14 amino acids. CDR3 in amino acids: CSAESSGGIYEQYF. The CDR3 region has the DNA TGCAGTGCCGAGAGTAGCGGAGGGATCTACGAGCAGTACTTC.

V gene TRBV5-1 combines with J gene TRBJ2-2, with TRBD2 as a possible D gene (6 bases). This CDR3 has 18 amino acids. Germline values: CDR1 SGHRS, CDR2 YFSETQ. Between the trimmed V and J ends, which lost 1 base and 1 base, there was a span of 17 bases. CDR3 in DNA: TGCGCCAGCAGCTTGCCCCCCGGGCTAGCGTTGAACACCGGGGAGCTGTTTTTT. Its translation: CASSLPPGLALNTGELFF.

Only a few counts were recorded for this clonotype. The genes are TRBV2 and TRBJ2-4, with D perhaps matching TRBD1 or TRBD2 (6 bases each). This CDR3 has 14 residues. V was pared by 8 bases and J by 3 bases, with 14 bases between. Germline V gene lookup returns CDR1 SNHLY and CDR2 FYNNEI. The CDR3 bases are TGTGCCAGCGAGGGGGGAGTAGGCAAAAACATTCAGTACTTC. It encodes CASEGGVGKNIQYF.

The CDR3 DNA is TGCAGTGGAAGCAGGGCGGGGGGCCGAAACTCCTACAATGAGCAGTTCTTC. Its translation is CSGSRAGGRNSYNEQFF. This chain joins TRBV20-1 and TRBJ2-1; 8 positions match TRBD2. The J segment lost 0 bases and the V segment lost 7 bases, leaving 14 bases of the junction unmatched. The CDR3 has 17 amino acids. CDR1 is DFQATT, CDR2 SNEGSKA, per germline (reference sequence).

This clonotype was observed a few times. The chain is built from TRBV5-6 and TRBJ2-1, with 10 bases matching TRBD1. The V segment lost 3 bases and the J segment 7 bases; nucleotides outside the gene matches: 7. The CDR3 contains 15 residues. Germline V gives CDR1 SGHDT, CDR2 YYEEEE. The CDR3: CASSSGTGEWNEQFF. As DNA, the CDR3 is TGTGCCAGCAGCTCAGGGACAGGGGAGTGGAATGAGCAGTTCTTC.

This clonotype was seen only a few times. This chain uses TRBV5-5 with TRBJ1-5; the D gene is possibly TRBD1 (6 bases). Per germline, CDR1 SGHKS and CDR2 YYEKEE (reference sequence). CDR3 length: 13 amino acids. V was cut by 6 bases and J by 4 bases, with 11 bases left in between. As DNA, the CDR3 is TGTGCCAGCAACCGGACAGTTAATCAGCCCCAGCATTTT. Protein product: CASNRTVNQPQHF. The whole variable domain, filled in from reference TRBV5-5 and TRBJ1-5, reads DAGVTQSPTHLIKTRGQQVTLRCSPISGHKSVSWYQQVLGQGPQFIFQYYEKEERGRGNFPDRFSARQFPNYSSELNVNALLLGDSALYLCASNRTVNQPQHFGDGTRLSIL.

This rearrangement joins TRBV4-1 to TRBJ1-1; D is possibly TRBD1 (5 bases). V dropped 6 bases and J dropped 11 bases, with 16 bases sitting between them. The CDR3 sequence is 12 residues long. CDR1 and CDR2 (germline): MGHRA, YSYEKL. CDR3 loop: CASSSGGRRAFF. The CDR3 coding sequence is TGCGCCAGCAGTTCTGGGGGAAGACGGGCTTTCTTT.

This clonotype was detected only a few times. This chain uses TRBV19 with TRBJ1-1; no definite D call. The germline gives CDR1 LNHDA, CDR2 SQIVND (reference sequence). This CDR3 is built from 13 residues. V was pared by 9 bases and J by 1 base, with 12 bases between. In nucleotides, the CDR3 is TGTGCCAGCGGGAAAGCAGGGAACACTGAAGCTTTCTTT. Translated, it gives CASGKAGNTEAFF.

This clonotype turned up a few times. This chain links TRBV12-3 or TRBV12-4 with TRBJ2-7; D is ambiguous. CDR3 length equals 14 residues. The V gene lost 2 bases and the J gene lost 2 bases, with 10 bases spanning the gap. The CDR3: CASSLRVRPYEQYF. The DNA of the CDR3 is TGTGCCAGCAGTTTAAGGGTCCGACCCTACGAGCAGTACTTC.

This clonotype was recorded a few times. CDR3 region: CASSQDEDLSGYTF. CDR3 nucleotides: TGCGCCAGCAGCCAAGATGAGGACCTAAGCGGCTACACCTTC. The chain combines TRBV4-3 with TRBJ1-2, with unresolved D. The CDR3 has 14 amino acids. Germline V gene data show CDR1 as LGHNA and CDR2 as YSLEER. Trimming removed 0 bases from V and 8 bases from J, with 13 bases in between.

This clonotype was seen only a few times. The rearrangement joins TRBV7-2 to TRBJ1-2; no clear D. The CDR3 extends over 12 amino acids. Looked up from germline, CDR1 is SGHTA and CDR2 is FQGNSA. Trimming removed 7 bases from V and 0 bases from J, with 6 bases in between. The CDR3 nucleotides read TGTGCCAGCAAAGACGCTAACTATGGCTACACCTTC. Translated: CASKDANYGYTF. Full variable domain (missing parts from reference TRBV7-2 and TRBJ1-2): GAGVSQSPSNKVTEKGKDVELRCDPISGHTALYWYRQSLGQGLEFLIYFQGNSAPDKSGLPSDRFSAERTGGSVSTLTIQRTQQEDSAVYLCASKDANYGYTFGSGTRLTVV.

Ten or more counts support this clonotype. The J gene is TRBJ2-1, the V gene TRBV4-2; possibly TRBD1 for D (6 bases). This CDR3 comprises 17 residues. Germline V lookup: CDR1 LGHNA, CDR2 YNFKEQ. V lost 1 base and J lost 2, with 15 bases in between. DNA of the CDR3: TGTGCCAGCAGCCAAGGGGGGCAGGGGTCTACCTACAATGAGCAGTTCTTC. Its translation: CASSQGGQGSTYNEQFF.

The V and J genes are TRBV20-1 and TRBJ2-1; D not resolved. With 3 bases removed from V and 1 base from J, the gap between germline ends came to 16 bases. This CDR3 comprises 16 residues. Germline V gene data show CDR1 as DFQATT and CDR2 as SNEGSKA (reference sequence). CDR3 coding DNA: TGCAGTGCTAGTTCCGTTTCTGGGTTTTCCTACAATGAGCAGTTCTTC. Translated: CSASSVSGFSYNEQFF.

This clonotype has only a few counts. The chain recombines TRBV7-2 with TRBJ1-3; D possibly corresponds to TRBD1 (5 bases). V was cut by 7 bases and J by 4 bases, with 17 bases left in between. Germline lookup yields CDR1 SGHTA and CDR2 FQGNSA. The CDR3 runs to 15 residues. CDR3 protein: CASISSVHRGNTIYF. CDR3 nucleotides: TGTGCCAGCATCTCCTCGGTCCACAGGGGAAACACCATATATTTT.

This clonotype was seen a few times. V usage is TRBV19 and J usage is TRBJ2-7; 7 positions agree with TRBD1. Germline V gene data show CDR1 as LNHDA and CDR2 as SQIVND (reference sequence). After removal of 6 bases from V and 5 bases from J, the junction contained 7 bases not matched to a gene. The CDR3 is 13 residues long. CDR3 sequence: CASSRGRGNEQYF. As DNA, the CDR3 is TGTGCCAGTAGCCGGGGCAGGGGGAACGAGCAGTACTTC.

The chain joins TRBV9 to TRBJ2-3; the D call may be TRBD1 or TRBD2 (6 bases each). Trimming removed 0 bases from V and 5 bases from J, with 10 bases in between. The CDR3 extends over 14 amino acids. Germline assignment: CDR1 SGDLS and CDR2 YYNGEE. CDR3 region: CASSVVGGGDTQYF. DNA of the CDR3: TGTGCCAGCAGCGTAGTTGGAGGGGGAGATACGCAGTATTTT. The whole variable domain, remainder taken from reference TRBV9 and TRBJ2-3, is DSGVTQTPKHLITATGQRVTLRCSPRSGDLSVYWYQQSLDQGLQFLIQYYNGEERAKGNILERFSAQQFPDLHSELNLSSLELGDSALYFCASSVVGGGDTQYFGPGTRLTVL.

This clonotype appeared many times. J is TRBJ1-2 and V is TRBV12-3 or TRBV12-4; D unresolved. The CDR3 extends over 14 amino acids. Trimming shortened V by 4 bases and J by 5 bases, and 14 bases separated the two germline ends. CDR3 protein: CASSWRAGSYGYTF. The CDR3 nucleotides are TGTGCCAGCAGTTGGCGCGCGGGGAGTTATGGCTACACCTTC.

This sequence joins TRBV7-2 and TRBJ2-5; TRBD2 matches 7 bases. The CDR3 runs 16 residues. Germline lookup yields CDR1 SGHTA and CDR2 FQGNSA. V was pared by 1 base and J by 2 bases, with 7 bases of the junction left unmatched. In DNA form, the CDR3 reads TGTGCCAGCAGCTTAGATCGTGGGAGGGGTCAAGAGACCCAGTACTTC. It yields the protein CASSLDRGRGQETQYF.

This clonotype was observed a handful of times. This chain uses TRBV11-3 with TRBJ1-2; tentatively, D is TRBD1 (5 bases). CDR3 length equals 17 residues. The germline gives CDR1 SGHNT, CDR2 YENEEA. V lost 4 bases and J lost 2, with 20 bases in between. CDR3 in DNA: TGTGCCAGCAGCTCCCGGTACGGGGGGACGGAGAACTATGGCTACACCTTC. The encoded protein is CASSSRYGGTENYGYTF.

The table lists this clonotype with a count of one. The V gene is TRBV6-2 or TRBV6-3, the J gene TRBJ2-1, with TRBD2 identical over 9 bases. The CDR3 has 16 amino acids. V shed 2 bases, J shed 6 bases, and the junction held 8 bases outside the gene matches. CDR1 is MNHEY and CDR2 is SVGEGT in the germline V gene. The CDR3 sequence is CASSYGLAGALNEQFF. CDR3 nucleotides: TGTGCCAGCAGTTACGGATTAGCGGGAGCCCTCAATGAGCAGTTCTTC.